Each of the 15 T cell receptor beta chains below was sequenced from the same sample in a study of PD-1 blockade in classical Hodgkin lymphoma (dated by TCRdb to 2020 to 2022). Library creation used the immunoSEQ multiplex PCR assay. Not all clones reach the TCRdb copy of this immuneACCESS table, which keeps in-frame sequences only. Checked studies attribute under half of the gap to unresolved V genes and leave the rest unexplained. This sample comprises about 5,100 clones, around two thirds of them detected only once. Roughly 28% of the sample belongs to the ten largest clones. This specimen's time point label, interpreted: cycle 4 day 1 (C4D1), after less than 7 weeks of nivolumab. Every trial patient had relapsed after autologous stem cell transplantation, and cohorts A, B and C differed in prior brentuximab vedotin exposure. Magnetic negative selection with a Miltenyi CD8+ T cell isolation kit was used to purify CD8+ T cells from thawed PBMCs.

The sample consisted of CD8+ T cells from blood, taken before the fourth cycle of nivolumab. These receptors all stem from a human donor with classical Hodgkin lymphoma.

This chain uses TRBV7-9 with TRBJ2-7, with D perhaps matching TRBD1 (5 bases). In germline, CDR1 is SEHNR, CDR2 FQNEAQ (reference sequence). CDR3 length equals 15 residues. With 1 base removed from V and 2 bases from J, the gap between germline ends came to 12 bases. The CDR3 loop is CASSLVQVPTYEQYF. The CDR3 nucleotides read TGTGCCAGCAGCTTAGTACAGGTTCCAACCTACGAGCAGTACTTC.

This clone was found a few times. The rearrangement links TRBV7-9 to TRBJ2-7; D unresolved. CDR3 length: 12 amino acids. V was pared by 0 bases and J by 2 bases, with 2 bases between. The germline CDR1 and CDR2 sequences are SEHNR and FQNEAQ (reference sequence). This CDR3 reads CASSLAPYEQYF. The DNA for the CDR3 is TGTGCCAGCAGCTTAGCCCCCTACGAGCAGTACTTC.

The chain links TRBV27 to TRBJ2-1; perhaps TRBD2 as D (6 bases). The V and J ends lost 0 bases and 0 bases respectively, with 12 bases between them. CDR1 MNHEY and CDR2 SMNVEV come from the germline V gene (reference sequence). The CDR3 spans 17 residues. The CDR3 loop is CASSLSGFGSSYNEQFF. The CDR3 nucleotides are TGTGCCAGCAGTTTATCAGGGTTCGGGAGCTCCTACAATGAGCAGTTCTTC.

This sequence joins TRBV28 and TRBJ1-1; no clear D. V dropped 6 bases and J dropped 7 bases, with 6 bases sitting between them. Looked up from germline, CDR1 is MDHEN and CDR2 is SYDVKM. This CDR3 has 10 residues. In nucleotides, the CDR3 is TGTGCCAGCAGACGATTTGAAGCTTTCTTT. Residues: CASRRFEAFF.

The chain recombines TRBV5-1 with TRBJ2-7; possible D gene TRBD2, 6 bases. Germline V gene lookup returns CDR1 SGHRS and CDR2 YFSETQ. Trimming cost V 0 bases and J 6 bases, with 13 bases left between them. This CDR3 has 14 amino acids. CDR3 region: CASSLGGETLEQYF. The CDR3 DNA sequence: TGCGCCAGCAGCTTGGGGGGGGAGACCCTCGAGCAGTACTTC.

This clone was seen only once. The rearrangement joins TRBV4-1 to TRBJ2-5, with 12 bases that match TRBD2. Near its end, the DNA agrees better with TRBJ2-7, so the J call may be wrong. The CDR3 consists of 16 residues. Germline CDR1 is MGHRA and CDR2 is YSYEKL. The CDR3 here is CASSQGLAGSSYEQYF. The DNA of the CDR3 is TGCGCCAGCAGCCAGGGACTAGCGGGTTCGTCCTACGAGCAGTACTTC.

The rearrangement links TRBV9 to TRBJ2-3; D is unresolved. The germline gives CDR1 SGDLS, CDR2 YYNGEE. The CDR3 extends over 14 amino acids. V was shortened by 4 bases and J by 2 bases, with 11 bases between the two germline ends. CDR3: CASSLGRYTDTQYF. DNA of the CDR3: TGTGCCAGCAGCCTAGGACGTTACACAGATACGCAGTATTTT.

This clone has only a few counts. J is TRBJ2-1 and V is TRBV29-1, with D maybe TRBD2 (6 bases). The CDR3 contains 13 residues. Germline CDR1 is SQVTM and CDR2 is ANQGSEA. The V end was cut by 4 bases, the J end by 7 bases, with 14 bases between. The CDR3 bases are TGCAGCGTTGCGGGACTCCAGGGAAATGAGCAGTTCTTC. Translation gives CSVAGLQGNEQFF.

In its sample, this clone is medium-sized (0.01 to 0.1%). V usage is TRBV7-9 and J usage is TRBJ2-1; no clear D. Per germline, CDR1 SEHNR and CDR2 FQNEAQ (reference sequence). With 1 base removed from V and 7 bases from J, the gap between germline ends came to 11 bases. This CDR3 region has 14 residues. The CDR3 here is CASSLDIAWNEQFF. The CDR3 DNA follows: TGTGCCAGCAGCTTAGACATAGCTTGGAATGAGCAGTTCTTC. The full variable domain, in which reference TRBV7-9 and TRBJ2-1 provide the parts outside the CDR3, is DTGVSQNPRHKITKRGQNVTFRCDPISEHNRLYWYRQTLGQGPEFLTYFQNEAQLEKSRLLSDRFSAERPKGSFSTLEIQRTEQGDSAMYLCASSLDIAWNEQFFGPGTRLTVL.

This chain uses TRBV5-6 with TRBJ2-7; the match to TRBD1 covers 8 bases. The CDR3 has 14 amino acids. Trimming took 2 bases from V and 2 from J; bases not matched to a gene: 3. CDR1 and CDR2 from the germline V gene are SGHDT and YYEEEE. CDR3 DNA sequence: TGTGCCAGCAGCTTTGGACAGGGTCCCTACGAGCAGTACTTC. Its protein is CASSFGQGPYEQYF.

The gene calls are TRBV6-5 and TRBJ1-1, with 7 bases that match TRBD1. CDR1 and CDR2 (germline): MNHEY, SVGAGI. The V segment lost 7 bases and the J segment 4 bases; nucleotides outside the gene matches: 6. The CDR3 has 13 residues. The CDR3 sequence is CASTQTGTTEAFF. Here the CDR3 DNA reads TGTGCCAGCACCCAGACAGGGACCACTGAAGCTTTCTTT.

The chain joins TRBV5-5 to TRBJ2-7, with D perhaps assigned TRBD1 or TRBD2 (5 bases each). V lost 6 bases and J 3 bases, leaving 13 bases between the germline ends. Per the germline V gene, CDR1 is SGHKS and CDR2 is YYEKEE (reference sequence). The CDR3 covers 13 residues. For the CDR3, the DNA is TGTGCCAGCAACCGGGACCCAAACTACGAGCAGTACTTC. It codes for CASNRDPNYEQYF.

This clone was counted between two and nine times. The V and J genes are TRBV7-8 and TRBJ2-7; D is ambiguous. Germline loops: CDR1 SGHVS, CDR2 FQNEAQ. The CDR3 length is 13 residues. Trimming stripped 5 bases from V and 1 base from J, with 9 bases between. Here the CDR3 DNA reads TGTGCCAGCAGCCCCTGGATATCCTACGAGCAGTACTTC. It translates to CASSPWISYEQYF.

This clone was counted only a few times. The genes are TRBV28 and TRBJ2-7, with D uncertain. From germline, CDR1 is MDHEN and CDR2 SYDVKM. Trimming shortened V by 10 bases and J by 2 bases, and 6 bases separated the two germline ends. This CDR3 comprises 10 residues. As DNA, the CDR3 is TGTGCCACCGCAACCTACGAGCAGTACTTC. It codes for CATATYEQYF.

The chain combines TRBV2 with TRBJ1-1; no firm D call. Trimming cost V 4 bases and J 5 bases, with 14 bases left between them. Looked up from germline, CDR1 is SNHLY and CDR2 is FYNNEI. This CDR3 has 14 residues. The CDR3 nucleotides read TGTGCCAGCAGTGTACCGGACTTAGGGACTGAAGCTTTCTTT. This gives the protein CASSVPDLGTEAFF.